A single T cell receptor beta chain is shown here with its context. Its antigen is not known. After removal of 4 bases from V and 6 bases from J, the junction contained 11 bases not matched to a gene. There are 15 residues in the CDR3. The germline gives CDR1 SGDLS, CDR2 YYNGEE. The entry originates in a study of cytomegalovirus exposure and HLA in healthy donors. Study context: Ancestry clustering placed around 80% of several hundred genotyped donors in the Caucasian-associated cluster.

The PCR employed 60 Vbeta primers together with 13 Jbeta primers. The assay was immunoSEQ multiplex PCR, and TCRdb's table has in-frame clones only and misses some. The top ten clones hold 10% to 15% of a sample with about 150,000 clones, about 74% of them seen once. Study findings and constraints: The classifier, whose performance was assessed in both the original and validation cohorts, reportedly diagnosed cytomegalovirus status with high specificity and sensitivity. The study labeled 150 to 200 TCR beta chains cytomegalovirus-associated.

This clonotype was obtained from a middle-aged man in good health and CMV-seropositive. This chain connects TRBV9 to TRBJ1-2; 8 positions agree with TRBD1. Material for sequencing was PBMCs. Written as DNA, the CDR3 is TGTGCCAGCAGCCTATCCCCCCAGGGGGCTGATGGCTACACCTTC. Its protein product is CASSLSPQGADGYTF.